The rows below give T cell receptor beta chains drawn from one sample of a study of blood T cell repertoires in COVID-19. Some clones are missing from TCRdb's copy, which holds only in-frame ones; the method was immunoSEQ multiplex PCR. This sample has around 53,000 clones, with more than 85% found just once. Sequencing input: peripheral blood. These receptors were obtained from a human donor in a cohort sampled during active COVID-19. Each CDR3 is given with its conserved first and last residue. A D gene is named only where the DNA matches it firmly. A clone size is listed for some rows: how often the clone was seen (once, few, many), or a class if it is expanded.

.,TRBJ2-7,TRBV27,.,CASRGAISYEQYF,TGTGCCAGCAGGGGGGCCATCTCCTACGAGCAGTACTTC
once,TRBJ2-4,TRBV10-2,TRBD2,CASSSGGDIQYF,TGCGCCAGCAGTTCGGGGGGTGACATTCAGTACTTC
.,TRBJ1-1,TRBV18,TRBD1,CASSSGQEGSEAFF,TGTGCCAGCTCGTCCGGACAGGAAGGATCTGAAGCTTTCTTT
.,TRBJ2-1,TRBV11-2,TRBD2,CASSPRGLAGTNEQFF,TGTGCCAGCAGCCCCCGCGGACTAGCGGGAACCAATGAGCAGTTCTTC
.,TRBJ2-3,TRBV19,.,CASSPLGVTDTQYF,TGTGCCAGTAGTCCCCTAGGAGTCACAGATACGCAGTATTTT
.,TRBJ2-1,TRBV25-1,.,CASSRGNEQFF,TGTGCCAGCAGCAGGGGCAATGAGCAGTTCTTC
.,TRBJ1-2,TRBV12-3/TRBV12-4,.,CASSLGTGYGYTF,TGTGCCAGCAGTTTAGGTACCGGCTATGGCTACACCTTC
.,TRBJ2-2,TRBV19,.,CASSGVRGGELFF,TGTGCCAGTAGTGGTGTTAGGGGCGGGGAGCTGTTTTTT
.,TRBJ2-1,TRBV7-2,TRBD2,CASSSFREAQFF,TGTGCCAGCAGCTCCTTCCGGGAGGCGCAGTTCTTC
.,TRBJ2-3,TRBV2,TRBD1,CASSVRDRGGDTQYF,TGTGCCAGCAGTGTCCGGGACAGGGGCGGGGATACGCAGTATTTT
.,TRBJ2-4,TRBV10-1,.,CASSESRAGSKNIQYF,TGCGCCAGCAGTGAGTCCAGGGCAGGGTCCAAAAACATTCAGTACTTC
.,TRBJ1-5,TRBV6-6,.,CASSSGAGVQPQHF,TGTGCCAGCAGTTCCGGGGCAGGGGTTCAGCCCCAGCATTTT
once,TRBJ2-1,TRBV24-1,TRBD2,CATSDYGSGANNEQFF,TGTGCCACCAGTGATTACGGTAGCGGGGCCAACAATGAGCAGTTCTTC
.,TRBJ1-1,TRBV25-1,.,CASSEGGQVEAFF,TGTGCCAGCAGTGAGGGAGGGCAGGTTGAAGCTTTCTTT
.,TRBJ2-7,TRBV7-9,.,CASSRRDKQYF,TGTGCCAGCAGTAGAAGGGACAAACAGTACTTC
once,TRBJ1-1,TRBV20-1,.,CSASPTALGSTEAFF,TGCAGTGCTAGTCCTACGGCTTTGGGCAGCACTGAAGCTTTCTTT
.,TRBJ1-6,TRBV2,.,CASRRTARDSPLHF,TGTGCCAGCAGGCGGACAGCCCGGGATTCACCCCTCCACTTT
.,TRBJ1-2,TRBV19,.,CASNDRRAYGYTF,TGTGCCAGTAATGACAGGAGAGCCTATGGCTACACCTTC
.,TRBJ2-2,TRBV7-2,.,CASSLGATTGELLF,TGTGCCAGCAGCTTAGGAGCTACCACCGGGGAGCTGCTTTTT
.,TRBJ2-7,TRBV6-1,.,CASSEGKRQGVQYF,TGTGCCAGCAGTGAAGGAAAGCGGCAAGGAGTGCAGTACTTC
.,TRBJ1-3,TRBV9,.,CASSYSGNTIYF,TGTGCCAGCAGTTACTCTGGAAACACCATATATTTT
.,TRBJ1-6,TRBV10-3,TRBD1,CAIRRDREALSPLHF,TGTGCCATCAGGAGGGACAGGGAGGCTCTATCACCCCTCCACTTT
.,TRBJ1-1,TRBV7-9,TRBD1,CASSVTGANTEAFF,TGTGCCAGCAGCGTGACAGGGGCGAACACTGAAGCTTTCTTT
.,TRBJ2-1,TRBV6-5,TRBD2,CASSRLAGDYNEQFF,TGTGCCAGCAGTCGACTAGCGGGAGACTACAATGAGCAGTTCTTC